The source of this T cell receptor beta chain is a study of metastatic and nonmetastatic thyroid tumors. Study-level information: Across peripheral blood and tumor or nodule tissue samples taken from malignant and benign thyroid patients, the repertoires were compared with one another.

Whole-study results and caveats: Reported TCR beta diversity, measured in blood and tumor, was significantly higher for malignant thyroid tumors than for benign nodules.

Germline assignment: CDR1 SEHNR and CDR2 FQNEAQ (reference sequence). The CDR3 is 18 residues long. The trim removed 4 bases at V and 2 bases at J, leaving 11 bases unmatched. As handled by the study authors: Clinicopathological groups of papillary thyroid cancer showed CDR3 differences that were used to build a distant-metastasis classifier. TCRdb re-clonotyped the PCR reads via MiXCR. TCRdb's processing, not the authors' own work, is the source of the V and J calls. The table records about 69,000 clones, more than 13% of them present only once. The entire patient cohort was treatment-naive prior to thyroid surgery. This clone was picked up many times. No antigen is known for it.

The TCR sequence derives from a male donor with papillary thyroid cancer or a benign thyroid nodule (not recorded which). Some clones in this sample may be carry-over from other donors' samples. The sequencing input was blood. This rearrangement joins TRBV7-9 to TRBJ2-7, with TRBD2 identical over 13 bases. The CDR3 bases are TGTGCCAGCAGCTCCACTTCCTGGACTAGCGGGAGCCCCTACGAGCAGTACTTC. Translated: CASSSTSWTSGSPYEQYF.